These 9 T cell receptor beta chains originate from one sample sequenced in a study of CD8+CD57+ T cells in acquired aplastic anemia. Patients selected for sequencing had displayed CD8+CD57+ cell expansion by flow cytometry. TCR beta VDJ and CDR3 profiling used genomic DNA as template. In TCRdb, the reads were re-called with MiXCR into one record per CDR3 protein. The data show about 200,000 distinct CDR3 sequences, under 55% seen once. Input material: sorted CD4+, CD8+, or CD8+CD57+ T cells (not recorded which) from PBMCs. The receptor source for this set is a human donor with aplastic anemia.

This clonotype was picked up a small number of times. The chain uses TRBV19 and TRBJ2-7; the D gene could be TRBD1 or TRBD2 (5 bases each). The CDR3 is made up of 15 amino acids. Looked up from germline, CDR1 is LNHDA and CDR2 is SQIVND (reference sequence). Trimming took 3 bases from V and 3 from J, leaving 15 bases between them. The CDR3 is CASSMSGTGFYEQYF. The CDR3 DNA reads as TGTGCCAGTAGTATGTCGGGGACGGGGTTCTACGAGCAGTACTTC.

The chain couples TRBV15 to TRBJ2-7, with D possibly being TRBD1 (9 bases). Near its end, the DNA agrees better with TRBJ2-5, so the J call may be wrong. CDR3 length: 18 residues. In germline, CDR1 is LNHNV, CDR2 YYDKDF (reference sequence). CDR3 nucleotide sequence: TGTGCCACCAGCAGAGCTCGGATTAGCGGGACAGGGCAAGAGACCCAGTACTTC. Amino acid sequence: CATSRARISGTGQETQYF.

This clonotype was observed once. This chain uses TRBV12-3 or TRBV12-4 with TRBJ2-2; D is unclear. V lost 5 bases and J lost 2, with 9 bases in between. This CDR3 spans 14 amino acids. The CDR3 bases are TGTGCCAGCAGTATCAAGACAAACACCGGGGAGCTGTTTTTT. Protein product: CASSIKTNTGELFF.

The chain is built from TRBV10-3 and TRBJ1-1, with 7 bases fitting TRBD1. The germline V gene encodes CDR1 ENHRY and CDR2 SYGVKD. Trimming removed 6 bases from V and 3 bases from J; junction bases left unmatched: 16. This CDR3 region has 17 residues. DNA for the CDR3: TGTGCCATCAGGCGAGGTCAGGGGGATGGCGCGGACACTGAAGCTTTCTTT. Translated: CAIRRGQGDGADTEAFF.

This clonotype has ten or more counts. The chain is built from TRBV5-1 and TRBJ2-1; 11 bases fit TRBD2. CDR3 length: 16 amino acids. From germline, CDR1 is SGHRS and CDR2 YFSETQ. Losses at the gene ends were 4 bases for V and 7 bases for J; bases not matched to a gene: 10. The CDR3 protein is CASSPGGSGGVNEQFF. For the CDR3, the DNA is TGCGCCAGCAGCCCGGGAGGTAGCGGGGGGGTTAATGAGCAGTTCTTC.

This clonotype was detected many times. The chain joins TRBV5-1 to TRBJ2-1; tentative D call: TRBD2 (6 bases). The V end was cut by 7 bases, the J end by 2 bases, with 10 bases between. This CDR3 comprises 13 residues. Germline V CDR1 and CDR2: SGHRS, YFSETQ. The CDR3 loop reads CASGGEAYNEQFF. The CDR3 nucleotides are TGCGCCAGCGGAGGGGAGGCCTACAATGAGCAGTTCTTC.

There are many counts of this clonotype. V and J are TRBV5-1 and TRBJ1-2, with TRBD1 matching over 8 bases. The CDR3 spans 15 residues. Germline CDR1 is SGHRS and CDR2 is YFSETQ. V was clipped by 1 base and J by 9 bases; unmatched bases: 11. CDR3 loop: CASSLRQGALPRYTF. The CDR3 DNA follows: TGCGCCAGCAGCTTGAGGCAGGGGGCCCTCCCGCGCTACACCTTC. The full variable domain, its missing parts supplied by reference TRBV5-1 and TRBJ1-2, is KAGVTQTPRYLIKTRGQQVTLSCSPISGHRSVSWYQQTPGQGLQFLFEYFSETQRNKGNFPGRFSGRQFSNSRSEMNVSTLELGDSALYLCASSLRQGALPRYTFGSGTRLTVV.

The chain has TRBV7-2 and TRBJ1-1, with D unresolved. The CDR3 has 14 residues. The germline V and J ends were trimmed by 6 bases and 0 bases, with 11 bases remaining between them. Germline assignment: CDR1 SGHTA and CDR2 FQGNSA. CDR3 nucleotides: TGTGCCAGCAGTAAGACACTCATGAACACTGAAGCTTTCTTT. This translates into CASSKTLMNTEAFF.

This clonotype was recorded many times. The chain couples TRBV9 to TRBJ2-3; D might be TRBD2 (7 bases). The CDR3 is made up of 16 amino acids. V lost 4 bases and J lost 4, with 19 bases in between. Germline CDR1 SGDLS, CDR2 YYNGEE. As DNA, the CDR3 is TGTGCCAGCAGCCCGGGGGGAGGGGGGGCGGCAGATACGCAGTATTTT. It specifies CASSPGGGGAADTQYF.